This T cell receptor beta chain was captured by sequencing in a study of T cells in Graves' hyperthyroidism and ophthalmopathy. As regards this clonotype: Antigen specificity is unknown.

This CDR3 is built from 15 residues. V was clipped by 0 bases and J by 7 bases, with 16 bases between them. In germline, CDR1 is SGHDT, CDR2 YYEEEE. Any patient presenting with uncontrolled infection, other autoimmune disease, pregnancy or lactation was left out. Fresh 10 ml peripheral blood yielded PBMCs. The TCR beta CDR3 regions underwent amplification using RNA transcripts as the source. TCR CDR3 regions were first amplified by RT-PCR with HTBI primers. TCRdb fed the multiplex PCR reads into MiXCR, producing one record per CDR3 protein. Altogether 350,000 to 500,000 distinct CDR3 sequences are present, roughly an eighth being singletons, with the ten largest covering approximately 5.8%. Study-wide findings and caveats: The majority of expanded thyroid clonotypes above 0.001 also appeared in blood.

This rearrangement joins TRBV5-6 to TRBJ1-1; maybe TRBD1 (6 bases). This TCR derives from a woman under 30 with Graves' hyperthyroidism. The specimen sequenced was blood. The CDR3 DNA reads TGTGCCAGCAGCTTGGAAACGGACAGCTGGTTTGAAGCTTTCTTT. It specifies CASSLETDSWFEAFF. Combining the CDR3 with reference TRBV5-6 and TRBJ1-1 gives the whole variable domain DAGVTQSPTHLIKTRGQQVTLRCSPKSGHDTVSWYQQALGQGPQFIFQYYEEEERQRGNFPDRFSGHQFPNYSSELNVNALLLGDSALYLCASSLETDSWFEAFFGQGTRLTVV.